This T cell receptor beta chain was sequenced for a study of beta chain features in type 1 diabetes. Regarding the study as a whole: Fewer insertions but more deletions were seen at VDJ junctions in type 1 diabetes patients. With patients and controls alike, PCR might favor shorter templates to an equal degree. Significant though moderate, a shortening of TCRB CDR3s appeared in all four CD4+ subsets of Type 1 diabetes patients.

Each of the CD4+ naive, central memory, regulatory and stem cell-like memory populations was sorted via CD45RO/CCR7/CD25/CD127/CD95/CD27. Sequencing targeted expressed TCRB transcripts, as all isolated RNA had been reverse transcribed. Profiling relied on immunoSEQ multiplex PCR, and the TCRdb table lists in-frame clones only, not all of them. The table lists 150,000 to 200,000 clones, approximately 13% of them singletons, with 0.55% to 0.8% in the top ten. The CDR3 covers 13 residues. Trimming removed 10 bases from V and 3 bases from J; junction bases left unmatched: 6. Germline assignment: CDR1 MNHNY and CDR2 SVGAGI (reference sequence). As regards this clone: What it recognizes is unknown.

The chain combines TRBV6-6 with TRBJ1-5, with TRBD1 matching 7 bases. The origin of this receptor is a woman aged 18 to 35 in good health. The sample was central memory CD4+ T cells from blood. The CDR3 DNA reads as TGTGCCACCGTAACAGGGGACAATCAGCCCCAGCATTTT. Its translation is CATVTGDNQPQHF.